Sequencing of this TCR beta chain was carried out in a study of tumor and adjacent non-tumor tissue in lung cancer. Findings and caveats of the study: Tumor tissue had significantly higher TCR diversity than normal lung.

The table lists this clonotype with a few counts. Its specificity is unknown. Given a much more abundant clone one base away, this may be a read error. RNA was extracted from bulk tissue without any cell sorting. This non-tumor lung sample came from over 3 cm beyond the tumor edge. TCRbeta libraries were built with three rounds of nested PCR, modified from ARM-PCR. Each CDR3 protein is one row after TCRdb ran MiXCR on the multiplex PCR reads. The sample has roughly 90,000 distinct CDR3 sequences; about 77% are singletons. V was pared by 4 bases and J by 5 bases, with 12 bases between. There are 13 residues in the CDR3. Germline CDR1 and CDR2: DFQATT and SNEGSKA (reference sequence).

The TCR sequence derives from a woman aged 45-65 years with non-small cell lung cancer. Sequencing was carried out using distant non-tumor lung tissue. J is TRBJ1-5 and V is TRBV20-1; D not resolved. CDR3 DNA sequence: TGCAGTGCTAACAAGGGCGGGGATCAGCCCCAGCATTTT. This codes for CSANKGGDQPQHF.